This TCR beta chain was profiled in a study of early T cells in non-severe SARS-CoV-2 infection. Study context: Alpha and beta chains were unpaired, from unsorted whole-blood bulk RNA.

Overall study results and limits: VDJdb matches were skewed toward anti-spike CD8 T cell responses.

This clonotype appeared a few times. Its antigen remains unidentified. Germline V gene sequence: CDR1 WSHSY, CDR2 SAAADI. V lost 6 bases and J lost 8, with 13 bases in between. The CDR3 spans 13 residues. Unique molecular identifiers were affixed to single, distinct cDNA molecules. TCRdb recomputed calls from the 5' RACE reads with MiXCR, one row per CDR3 protein. The data hold roughly 46,000 distinct CDR3 sequences, with about 7% observed a single time. The material sequenced was whole blood. The TCR was taken from an adult who was a healthcare worker with PCR-confirmed SARS-CoV-2 infection or an uninfected control (not recorded which). The chain couples TRBV10-2 to TRBJ1-4, with a tentative D call TRBD1 (5 bases). In DNA, the CDR3 is TGCGCCAGCAGGGAGGACATTAGGGAAAAACTGTTTTTT. Translation gives CASREDIREKLFF.